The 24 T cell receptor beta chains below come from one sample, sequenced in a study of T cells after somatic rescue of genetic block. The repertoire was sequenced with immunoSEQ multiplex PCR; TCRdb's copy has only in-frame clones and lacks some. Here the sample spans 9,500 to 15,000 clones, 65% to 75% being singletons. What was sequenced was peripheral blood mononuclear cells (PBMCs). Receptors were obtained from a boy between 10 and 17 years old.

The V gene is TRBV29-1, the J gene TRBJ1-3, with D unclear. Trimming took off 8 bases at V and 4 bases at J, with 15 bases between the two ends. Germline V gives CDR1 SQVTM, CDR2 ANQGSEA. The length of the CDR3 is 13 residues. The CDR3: CSFRSPGGNTIYF. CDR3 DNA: TGCAGCTTCCGCTCACCCGGAGGAAACACCATATATTTT.

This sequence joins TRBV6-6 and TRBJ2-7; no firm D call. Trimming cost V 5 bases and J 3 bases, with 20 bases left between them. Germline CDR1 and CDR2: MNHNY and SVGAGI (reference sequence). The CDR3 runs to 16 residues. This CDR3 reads CASSPSYGRPSYEQYF. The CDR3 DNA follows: TGTGCCAGCAGTCCCTCCTACGGCAGGCCGAGCTACGAGCAGTACTTC.

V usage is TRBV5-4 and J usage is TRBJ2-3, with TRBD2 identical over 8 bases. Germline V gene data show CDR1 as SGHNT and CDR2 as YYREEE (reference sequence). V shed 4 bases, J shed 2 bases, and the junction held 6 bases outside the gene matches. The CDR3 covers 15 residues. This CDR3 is CASSPGLGFTDTQYF. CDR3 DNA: TGTGCCAGCAGCCCGGGACTAGGGTTCACAGATACGCAGTATTTT.

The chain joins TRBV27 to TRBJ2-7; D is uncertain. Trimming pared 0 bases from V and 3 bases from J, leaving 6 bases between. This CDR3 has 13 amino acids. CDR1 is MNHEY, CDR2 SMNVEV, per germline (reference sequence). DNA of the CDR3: TGTGCCAGCAGTTTATCCCGGAGCTACGAGCAGTACTTC. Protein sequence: CASSLSRSYEQYF.

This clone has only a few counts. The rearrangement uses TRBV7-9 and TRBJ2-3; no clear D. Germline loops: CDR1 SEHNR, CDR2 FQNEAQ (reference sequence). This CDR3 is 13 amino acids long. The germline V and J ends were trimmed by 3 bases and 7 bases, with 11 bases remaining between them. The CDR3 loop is CASSFGSLNTQYF. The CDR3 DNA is TGTGCCAGCAGCTTCGGTAGCCTCAATACGCAGTATTTT.

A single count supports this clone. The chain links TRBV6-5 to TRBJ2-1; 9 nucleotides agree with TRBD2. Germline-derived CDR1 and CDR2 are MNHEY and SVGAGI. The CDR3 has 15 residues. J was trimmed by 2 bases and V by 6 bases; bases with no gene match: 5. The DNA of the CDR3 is TGTGCCAGCAGGGGGGCGGGAGGGGCCTACAATGAGCAGTTCTTC. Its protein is CASRGAGGAYNEQFF.

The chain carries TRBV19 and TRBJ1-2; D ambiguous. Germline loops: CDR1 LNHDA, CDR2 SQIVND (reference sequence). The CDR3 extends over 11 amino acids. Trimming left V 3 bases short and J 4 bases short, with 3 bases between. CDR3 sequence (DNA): TGTGCCAGTAGTATTGGCTATGGCTACACCTTC. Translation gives CASSIGYGYTF.

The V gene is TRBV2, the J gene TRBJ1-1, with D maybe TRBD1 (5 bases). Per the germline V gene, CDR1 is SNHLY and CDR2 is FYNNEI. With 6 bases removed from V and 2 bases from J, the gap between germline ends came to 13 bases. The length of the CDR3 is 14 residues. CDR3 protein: CASRITWTNTEAFF. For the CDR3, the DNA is TGTGCCAGCAGGATCACCTGGACAAACACTGAAGCTTTCTTT.

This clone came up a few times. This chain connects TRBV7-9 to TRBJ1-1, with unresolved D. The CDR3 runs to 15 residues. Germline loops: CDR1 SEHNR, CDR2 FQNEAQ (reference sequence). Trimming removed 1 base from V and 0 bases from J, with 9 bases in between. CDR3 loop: CASSLGVGMNTEAFF. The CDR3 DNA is TGTGCCAGCAGCTTAGGTGTAGGGATGAACACTGAAGCTTTCTTT.

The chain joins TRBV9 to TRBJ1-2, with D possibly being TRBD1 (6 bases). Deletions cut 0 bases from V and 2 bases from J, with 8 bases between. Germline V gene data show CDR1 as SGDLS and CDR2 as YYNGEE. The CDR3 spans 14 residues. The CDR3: CASSVGQGNYGYTF. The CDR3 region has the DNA TGTGCCAGCAGCGTAGGTCAGGGGAACTATGGCTACACCTTC.

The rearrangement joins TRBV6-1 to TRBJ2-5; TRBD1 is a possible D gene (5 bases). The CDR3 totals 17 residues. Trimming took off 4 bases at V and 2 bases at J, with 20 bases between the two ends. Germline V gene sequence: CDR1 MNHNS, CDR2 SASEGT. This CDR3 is CASSGAMGMGPQETQYF. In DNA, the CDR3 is TGTGCCAGCAGTGGGGCCATGGGGATGGGGCCGCAAGAGACCCAGTACTTC.

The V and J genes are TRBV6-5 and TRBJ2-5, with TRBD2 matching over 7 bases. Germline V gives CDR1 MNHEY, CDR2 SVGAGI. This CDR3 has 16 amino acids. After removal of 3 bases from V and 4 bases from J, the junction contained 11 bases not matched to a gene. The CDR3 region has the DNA TGTGCCAGCAGTTATGAGGCTAGCGGATACCCAGAGACCCAGTACTTC. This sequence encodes CASSYEASGYPETQYF.

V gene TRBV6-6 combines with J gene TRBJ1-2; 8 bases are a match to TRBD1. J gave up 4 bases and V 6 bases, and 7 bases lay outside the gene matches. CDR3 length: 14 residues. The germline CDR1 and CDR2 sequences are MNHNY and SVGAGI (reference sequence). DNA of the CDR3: TGTGCCAGCAGAGGACAGGGAGGATCCTATGGCTACACCTTC. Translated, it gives CASRGQGGSYGYTF.

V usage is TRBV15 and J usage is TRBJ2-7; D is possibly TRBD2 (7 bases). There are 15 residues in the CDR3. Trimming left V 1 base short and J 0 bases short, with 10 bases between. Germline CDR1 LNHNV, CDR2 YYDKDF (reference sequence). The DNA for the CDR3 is TGTGCCACCAGCAGAGGGCGGGGGCTCTCCTACGAGCAGTACTTC. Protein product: CATSRGRGLSYEQYF.

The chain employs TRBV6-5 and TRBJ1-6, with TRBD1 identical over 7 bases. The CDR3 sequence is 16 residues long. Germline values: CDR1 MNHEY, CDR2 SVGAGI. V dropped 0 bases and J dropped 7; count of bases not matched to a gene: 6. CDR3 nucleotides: TGTGCCAGCAGTTACTCCCGGGCAGGGGGGAATTCACCCCTCCACTTT. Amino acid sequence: CASSYSRAGGNSPLHF.

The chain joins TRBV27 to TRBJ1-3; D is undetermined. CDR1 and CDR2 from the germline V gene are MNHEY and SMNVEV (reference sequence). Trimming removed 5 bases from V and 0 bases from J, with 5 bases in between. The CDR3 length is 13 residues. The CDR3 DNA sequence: TGTGCCAGCAGTCAAGTCTCTGGAAACACCATATATTTT. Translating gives CASSQVSGNTIYF.

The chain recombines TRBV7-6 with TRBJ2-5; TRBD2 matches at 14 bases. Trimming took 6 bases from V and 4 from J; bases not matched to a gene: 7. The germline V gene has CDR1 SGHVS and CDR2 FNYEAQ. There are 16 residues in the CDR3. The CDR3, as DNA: TGTGCCAGCAGACCGGGACTAGCGGGAGTCCCAGAGACCCAGTACTTC. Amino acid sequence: CASRPGLAGVPETQYF.

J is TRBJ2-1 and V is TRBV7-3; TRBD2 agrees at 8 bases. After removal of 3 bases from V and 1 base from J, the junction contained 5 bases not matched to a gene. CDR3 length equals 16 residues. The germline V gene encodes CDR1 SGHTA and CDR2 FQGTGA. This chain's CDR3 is CASSFYGRESYNEQFF. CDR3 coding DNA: TGTGCCAGCAGCTTTTACGGGAGGGAATCCTACAATGAGCAGTTCTTC.

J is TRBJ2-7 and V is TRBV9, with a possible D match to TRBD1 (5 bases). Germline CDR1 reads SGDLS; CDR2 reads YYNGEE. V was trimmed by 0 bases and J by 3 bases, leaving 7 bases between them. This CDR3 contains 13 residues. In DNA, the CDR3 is TGTGCCAGCAGCGTAGGACAGAACTACGAGCAGTACTTC. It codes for CASSVGQNYEQYF.

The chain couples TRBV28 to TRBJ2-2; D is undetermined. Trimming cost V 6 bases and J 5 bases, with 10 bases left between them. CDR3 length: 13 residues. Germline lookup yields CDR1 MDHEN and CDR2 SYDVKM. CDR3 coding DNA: TGTGCCAGCAGACCCACCGTAACCGGGGAGCTGTTTTTT. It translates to CASRPTVTGELFF.

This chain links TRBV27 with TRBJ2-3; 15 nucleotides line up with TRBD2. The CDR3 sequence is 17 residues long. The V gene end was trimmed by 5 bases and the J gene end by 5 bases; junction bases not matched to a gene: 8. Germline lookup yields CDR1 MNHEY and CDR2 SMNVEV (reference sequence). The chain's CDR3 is CASSQGLAGGPGDTQYF. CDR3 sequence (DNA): TGTGCCAGCAGTCAAGGACTAGCGGGGGGGCCCGGAGATACGCAGTATTTT.

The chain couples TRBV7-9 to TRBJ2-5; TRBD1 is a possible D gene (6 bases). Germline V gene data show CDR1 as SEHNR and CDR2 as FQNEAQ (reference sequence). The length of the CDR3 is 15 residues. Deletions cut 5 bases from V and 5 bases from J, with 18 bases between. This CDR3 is CASSQMGHPGETQYF. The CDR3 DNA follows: TGTGCCAGCAGCCAAATGGGACACCCAGGGGAGACCCAGTACTTC.

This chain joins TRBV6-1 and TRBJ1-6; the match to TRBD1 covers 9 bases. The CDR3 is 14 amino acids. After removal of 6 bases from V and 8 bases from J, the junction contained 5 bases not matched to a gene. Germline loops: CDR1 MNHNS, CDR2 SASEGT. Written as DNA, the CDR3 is TGTGCCAGCAGCCCGGACAGGGGATATTCACCCCTCCACTTT. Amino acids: CASSPDRGYSPLHF.

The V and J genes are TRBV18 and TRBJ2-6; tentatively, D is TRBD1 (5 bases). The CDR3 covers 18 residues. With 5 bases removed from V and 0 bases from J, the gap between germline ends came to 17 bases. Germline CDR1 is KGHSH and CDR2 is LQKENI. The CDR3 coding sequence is TGTGCCAGCTCAGACAGACTCAACTGGATCTCTGGGGCCAACGTCCTGACTTTC. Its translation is CASSDRLNWISGANVLTF.